This T cell receptor beta chain was observed in a study of Ad26.COV2.S vaccination and SARS-CoV-2 variants. Findings of the study overall: In TCR breadth and depth analyses, total T cell responses may have been underestimated. Reportedly, spike-specific CD8+ and CD4+ T cell responses achieved substantial breadth once vaccination had taken place. Compared with placebo recipients, vaccine recipients had higher spike-specific TCR breadth.

The data were produced by immunoSEQ multiplex PCR, yet TCRdb's version contains in-frame clones alone and is incomplete. The table lists just over 350,000 clones, roughly 84% of them singletons. This clone has a single count. As yet, its antigen is unknown. Described treatment: roughly 20 received Ad26.COV2.S at low or high dose, single or two shots; about 5 received placebo; per-sample allocation not given. After the first vaccine or placebo injection, samples were drawn on day 63. The clonotype originates from a person aged 18 to 59 who received the Ad26.COV2.S COVID-19 vaccine or a placebo. The sequencing here drew on peripheral blood, taken in a trial of Ad26.COV2.S vaccine versus placebo.

Here the CDR3 DNA reads TGTGCCAGCAGCCAGGGACCGTTGGTCGGGGAGCTGTTTTTT. This codes for CASSQGPLVGELFF. The J gene is TRBJ2-2, the V gene TRBV27; D possibly uses TRBD1 or TRBD2 (5 bases each). Trimming stripped 6 bases from V and 7 bases from J, with 15 bases between. The CDR3 runs to 14 residues. CDR1 and CDR2 from the germline V gene are MNHEY and SMNVEV (reference sequence).